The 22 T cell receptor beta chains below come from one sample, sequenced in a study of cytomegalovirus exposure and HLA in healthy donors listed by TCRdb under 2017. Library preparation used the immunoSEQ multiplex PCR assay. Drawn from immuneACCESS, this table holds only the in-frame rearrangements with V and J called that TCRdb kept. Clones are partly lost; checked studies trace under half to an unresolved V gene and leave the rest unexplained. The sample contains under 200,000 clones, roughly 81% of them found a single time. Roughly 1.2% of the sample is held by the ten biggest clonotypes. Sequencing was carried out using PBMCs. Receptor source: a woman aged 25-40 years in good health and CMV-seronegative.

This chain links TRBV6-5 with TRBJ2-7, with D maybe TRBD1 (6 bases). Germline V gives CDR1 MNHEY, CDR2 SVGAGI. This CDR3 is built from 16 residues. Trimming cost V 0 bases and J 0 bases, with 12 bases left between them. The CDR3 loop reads CASSYSIVGGSYEQYF. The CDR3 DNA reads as TGTGCCAGCAGTTACTCGATAGTAGGGGGCTCCTACGAGCAGTACTTC.

The CDR3: CASSLGRDTIYF. CDR3 coding DNA: TGTGCCAGCAGCTTAGGGAGAGACACCATATATTTT. The chain recombines TRBV11-3 with TRBJ1-3; no clear D gene. Trimming left V 1 base short and J 8 bases short, with 6 bases between. This CDR3 has 12 amino acids. Germline CDR1 reads SGHNT; CDR2 reads YENEEA.

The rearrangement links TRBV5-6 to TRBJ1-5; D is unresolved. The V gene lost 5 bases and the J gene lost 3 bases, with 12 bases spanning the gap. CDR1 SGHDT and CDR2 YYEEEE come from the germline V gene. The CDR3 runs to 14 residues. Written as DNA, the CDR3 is TGTGCCAGCAGTGTGCGGAGCGTCAATCAGCCCCAGCATTTT. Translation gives CASSVRSVNQPQHF.

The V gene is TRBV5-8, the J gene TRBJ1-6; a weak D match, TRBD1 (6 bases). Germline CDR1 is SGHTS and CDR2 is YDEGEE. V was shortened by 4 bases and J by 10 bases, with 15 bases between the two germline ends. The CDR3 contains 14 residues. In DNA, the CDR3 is TGTGCCAGCAGCGCGGACAGCCCGCGGTCACCCCTCCACTTT. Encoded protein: CASSADSPRSPLHF.

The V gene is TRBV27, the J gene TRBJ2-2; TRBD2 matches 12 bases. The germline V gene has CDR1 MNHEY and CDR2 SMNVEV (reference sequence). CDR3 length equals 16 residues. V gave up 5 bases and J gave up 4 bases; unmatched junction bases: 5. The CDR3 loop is CASSTTSGGTTGELFF. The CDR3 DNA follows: TGTGCCAGCAGTACCACTAGCGGGGGGACCACCGGGGAGCTGTTTTTT.

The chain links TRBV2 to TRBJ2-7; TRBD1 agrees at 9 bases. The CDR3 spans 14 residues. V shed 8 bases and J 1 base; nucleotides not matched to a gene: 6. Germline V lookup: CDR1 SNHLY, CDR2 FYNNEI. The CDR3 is CASRKGQGSYEQYF. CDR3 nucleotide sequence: TGTGCCAGCCGCAAGGGACAGGGATCCTACGAGCAGTACTTC.

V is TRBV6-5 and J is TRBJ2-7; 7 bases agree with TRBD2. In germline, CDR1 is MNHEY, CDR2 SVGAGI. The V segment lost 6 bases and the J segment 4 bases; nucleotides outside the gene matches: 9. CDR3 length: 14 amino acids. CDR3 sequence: CASSLSGGSYEQYF. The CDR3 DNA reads TGTGCCAGCAGCCTCTCCGGGGGGTCGTACGAGCAGTACTTC.

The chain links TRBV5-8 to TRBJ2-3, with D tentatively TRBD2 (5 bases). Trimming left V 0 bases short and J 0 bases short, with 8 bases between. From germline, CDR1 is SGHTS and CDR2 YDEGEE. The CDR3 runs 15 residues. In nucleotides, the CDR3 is TGTGCCAGCAGCTTGGCTAGCCAGAGCACAGATACGCAGTATTTT. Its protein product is CASSLASQSTDTQYF. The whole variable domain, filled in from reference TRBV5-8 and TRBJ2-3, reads EAGVTQSPTHLIKTRGQQATLRCSPISGHTSVYWYQQALGLGLQFLLWYDEGEERNRGNFPPRFSGRQFPNYSSELNVNALELEDSALYLCASSLASQSTDTQYFGPGTRLTVL.

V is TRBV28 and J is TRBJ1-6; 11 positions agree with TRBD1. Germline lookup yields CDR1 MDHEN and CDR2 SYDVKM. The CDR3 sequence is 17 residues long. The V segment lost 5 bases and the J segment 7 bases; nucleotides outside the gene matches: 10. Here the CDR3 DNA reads TGTGCCAGCAGTCCGTCCGGGACAGGGGGTCTGAATTCACCCCTCCACTTT. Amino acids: CASSPSGTGGLNSPLHF.

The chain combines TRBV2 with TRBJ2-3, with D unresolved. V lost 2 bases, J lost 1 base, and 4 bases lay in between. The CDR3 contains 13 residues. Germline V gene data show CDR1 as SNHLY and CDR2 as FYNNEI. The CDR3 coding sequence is TGTGCCAGCAGTGAACAGGGCACAGATACGCAGTATTTT. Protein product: CASSEQGTDTQYF.

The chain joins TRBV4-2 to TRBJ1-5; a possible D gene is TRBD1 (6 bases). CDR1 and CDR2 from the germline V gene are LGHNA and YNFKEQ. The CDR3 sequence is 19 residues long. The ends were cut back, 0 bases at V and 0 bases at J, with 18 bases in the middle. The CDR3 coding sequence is TGTGCCAGCAGCCAAGATCTGAGGTCAGGGGTTAATAGCAATCAGCCCCAGCATTTT. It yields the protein CASSQDLRSGVNSNQPQHF.

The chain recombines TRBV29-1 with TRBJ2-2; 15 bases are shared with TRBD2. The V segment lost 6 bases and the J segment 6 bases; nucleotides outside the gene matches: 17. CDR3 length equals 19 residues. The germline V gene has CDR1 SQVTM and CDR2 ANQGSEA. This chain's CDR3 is CSVGSGGLAGGHEAGELFF. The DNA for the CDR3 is TGCAGCGTGGGTTCCGGAGGACTAGCGGGGGGGCACGAAGCCGGGGAGCTGTTTTTT.

CDR3 region: CASKSGALANTGELFF. CDR3 sequence (DNA): TGTGCCAGCAAAAGCGGGGCCCTCGCGAACACCGGGGAGCTGTTTTTT. V is TRBV11-2 and J is TRBJ2-2; 7 nucleotides align to TRBD2. Germline V gene lookup returns CDR1 SGHAT and CDR2 FQNNGV. CDR3 length equals 16 residues. The V gene end was trimmed by 7 bases and the J gene end by 0 bases; junction bases not matched to a gene: 8. Variable domain in full (rest from reference TRBV11-2 and TRBJ2-2): EAGVAQSPRYKIIEKRQSVAFWCNPISGHATLYWYQQILGQGPKLLIQFQNNGVVDDSQLPKDRFSAERLKGVDSTLKIQPAKLEDSAVYLCASKSGALANTGELFFGEGSRLTVL.

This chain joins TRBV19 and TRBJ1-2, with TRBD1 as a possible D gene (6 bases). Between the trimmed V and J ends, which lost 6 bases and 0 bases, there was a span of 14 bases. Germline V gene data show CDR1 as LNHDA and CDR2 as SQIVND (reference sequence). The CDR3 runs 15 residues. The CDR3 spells CASSPPRGTNYGYTF. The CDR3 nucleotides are TGTGCCAGTAGCCCCCCCAGGGGTACTAACTATGGCTACACCTTC.

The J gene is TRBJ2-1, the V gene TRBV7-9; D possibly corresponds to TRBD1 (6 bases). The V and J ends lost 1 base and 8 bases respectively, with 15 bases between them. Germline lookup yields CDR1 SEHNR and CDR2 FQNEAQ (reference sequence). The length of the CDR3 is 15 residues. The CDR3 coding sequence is TGTGCCAGCAGCTTAGGGACAGCCTCGAAGCATGAGCAGTTCTTC. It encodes CASSLGTASKHEQFF.

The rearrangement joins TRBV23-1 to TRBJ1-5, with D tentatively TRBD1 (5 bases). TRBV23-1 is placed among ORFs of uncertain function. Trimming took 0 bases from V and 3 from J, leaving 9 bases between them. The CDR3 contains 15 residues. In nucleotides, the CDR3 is TGCGCCAGCAGTCAATCACGCAGGGACAATCAGCCCCAGCATTTT. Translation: CASSQSRRDNQPQHF.

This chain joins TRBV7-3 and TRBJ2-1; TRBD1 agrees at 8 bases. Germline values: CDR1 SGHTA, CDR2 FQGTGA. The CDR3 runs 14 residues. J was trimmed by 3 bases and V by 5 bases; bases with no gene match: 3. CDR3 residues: CASSPGQGYNEQFF. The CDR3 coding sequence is TGTGCCAGCAGCCCCGGACAGGGCTACAATGAGCAGTTCTTC.

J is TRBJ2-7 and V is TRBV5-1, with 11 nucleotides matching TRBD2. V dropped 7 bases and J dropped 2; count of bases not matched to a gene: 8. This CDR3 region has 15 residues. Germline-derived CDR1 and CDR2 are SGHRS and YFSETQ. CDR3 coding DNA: TGCGCCAGCCACATCCTAGCGGGAGGAACCTACGAGCAGTACTTC. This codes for CASHILAGGTYEQYF.

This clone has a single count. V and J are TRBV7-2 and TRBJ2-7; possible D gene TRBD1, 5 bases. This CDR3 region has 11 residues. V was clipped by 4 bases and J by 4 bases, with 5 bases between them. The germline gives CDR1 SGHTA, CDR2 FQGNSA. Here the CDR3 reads CASSYRYEQYF. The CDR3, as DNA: TGTGCCAGCAGCTACAGGTACGAGCAGTACTTC. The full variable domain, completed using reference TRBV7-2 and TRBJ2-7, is GAGVSQSPSNKVTEKGKDVELRCDPISGHTALYWYRQSLGQGLEFLIYFQGNSAPDKSGLPSDRFSAERTGGSVSTLTIQRTQQEDSAVYLCASSYRYEQYFGPGTRLTVT.

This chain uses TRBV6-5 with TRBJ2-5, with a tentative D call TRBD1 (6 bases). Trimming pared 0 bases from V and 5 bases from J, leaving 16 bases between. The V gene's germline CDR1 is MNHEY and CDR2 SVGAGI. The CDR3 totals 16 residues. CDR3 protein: CASSYSSSARGETQYF. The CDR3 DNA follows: TGTGCCAGCAGTTACTCGAGTAGCGCGAGGGGGGAGACCCAGTACTTC.

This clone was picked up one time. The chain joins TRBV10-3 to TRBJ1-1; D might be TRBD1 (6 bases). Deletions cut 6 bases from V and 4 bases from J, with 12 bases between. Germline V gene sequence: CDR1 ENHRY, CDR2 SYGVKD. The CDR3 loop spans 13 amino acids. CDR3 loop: CAIRQGEVTEAFF. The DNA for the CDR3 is TGTGCCATCAGACAGGGTGAGGTCACTGAAGCTTTCTTT.

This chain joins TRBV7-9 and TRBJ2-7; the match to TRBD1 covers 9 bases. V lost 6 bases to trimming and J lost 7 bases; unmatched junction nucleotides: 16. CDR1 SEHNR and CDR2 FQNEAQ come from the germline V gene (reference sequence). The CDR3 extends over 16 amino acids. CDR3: CASSQRTGGLSIEQYF. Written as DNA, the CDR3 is TGTGCCAGCAGTCAACGAACAGGGGGCCTCTCAATTGAGCAGTACTTC. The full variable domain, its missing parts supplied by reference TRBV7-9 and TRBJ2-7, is DTGVSQNPRHKITKRGQNVTFRCDPISEHNRLYWYRQTLGQGPEFLTYFQNEAQLEKSRLLSDRFSAERPKGSFSTLEIQRTEQGDSAMYLCASSQRTGGLSIEQYFGPGTRLTVT.